Below, 23 T cell receptor beta chains from the same sample are listed, as sequenced in a study of cytomegalovirus exposure and HLA in healthy donors. Researchers ran the PCR with 60 Vbeta and 13 Jbeta primers. Generated by immunoSEQ multiplex PCR, the TCRdb table keeps only in-frame clones and is missing some. Found here are some 130,000 clones, about 80% of them singletons; the top ten hold over 2%. Sequences were obtained from PBMCs. These receptors originate from a man aged 25 to 45 in good health and CMV-seronegative.

The V call is TRBV6-5, the J call TRBJ1-5, with D possibly being TRBD1 (6 bases). Germline CDR1 and CDR2: MNHEY and SVGAGI. CDR3 length: 15 amino acids. V dropped 6 bases and J dropped 5 bases, with 17 bases sitting between them. The CDR3 nucleotides are TGTGCCAGCAGCCACGACAGGCGGGGGGATCAGCCCCAGCATTTT. Translation: CASSHDRRGDQPQHF.

This CDR3 is CASSLGLGSAEAFF. CDR3 nucleotide sequence: TGTGCCAGCAGCTTAGGTCTCGGGTCGGCTGAAGCTTTCTTT. The chain joins TRBV7-9 to TRBJ1-1, with D unclear. This CDR3 has 14 amino acids. Per germline, CDR1 SEHNR and CDR2 FQNEAQ (reference sequence). With 1 base removed from V and 6 bases from J, the gap between germline ends came to 12 bases.

The gene calls are TRBV27 and TRBJ2-3, with TRBD1 identical over 7 bases. V was clipped by 1 base and J by 4 bases; unmatched bases: 11. The CDR3 has 17 residues. CDR1 is MNHEY, CDR2 SMNVEV, per germline (reference sequence). In DNA form, the CDR3 reads TGTGCCAGCAGTTTATGGGGATCCGACAGGGCTGCAGATACGCAGTATTTT. Amino acids: CASSLWGSDRAADTQYF.

In the case of this clone: Other DNA sequences in the same sample also yield this CDR3. The V and J genes are TRBV30 and TRBJ2-1, with D uncertain. V dropped 0 bases and J dropped 8 bases, with 5 bases sitting between them. Germline V CDR1 and CDR2: GTSNPN, SVGIG (reference sequence). The length of the CDR3 is 11 residues. The CDR3 protein is CAWSVSYEQFF. CDR3 coding DNA: TGTGCCTGGAGTGTAAGCTATGAGCAGTTCTTC.

The CDR3 DNA reads as TGTGCCAGTAGTATGGCGGGGAGCTCTGGAAACACCATATATTTT. Translating it yields CASSMAGSSGNTIYF. The chain uses TRBV19 and TRBJ1-3; D is unresolved. This CDR3 has 15 amino acids. V was shortened by 3 bases and J by 0 bases, with 9 bases between the two germline ends. The germline gives CDR1 LNHDA, CDR2 SQIVND (reference sequence).

In this sample, this clone turned up once. The rearrangement links TRBV30 to TRBJ2-7, with D perhaps matching TRBD1 (5 bases). The CDR3 contains 14 residues. The germline gives CDR1 GTSNPN, CDR2 SVGIG (reference sequence). The V end lost 0 bases, the J end lost 3 bases, and 12 bases lay between the germline ends. CDR3 amino acids: CAWSVKGKFYEQYF. The CDR3 DNA sequence: TGTGCCTGGAGTGTAAAGGGGAAGTTCTACGAGCAGTACTTC.

The count of this clone is one. In the same sample, other DNA sequences code for this CDR3. The rearrangement uses TRBV5-6 and TRBJ2-1; D might be TRBD2 (6 bases). The germline V and J ends were trimmed by 4 bases and 0 bases, with 14 bases remaining between them. The CDR3 has 16 residues. The germline V gene has CDR1 SGHDT and CDR2 YYEEEE. The CDR3 DNA follows: TGTGCCAGCAGCCTGGTGCGGGGCAGCTCCTACAATGAGCAGTTCTTC. This codes for CASSLVRGSSYNEQFF.

The chain links TRBV7-8 to TRBJ1-1; 8 bases line up with TRBD1. The CDR3 consists of 12 residues. Germline V gene lookup returns CDR1 SGHVS and CDR2 FQNEAQ. V gave up 1 base and J gave up 10 bases; unmatched junction bases: 2. CDR3 sequence (DNA): TGTGCCAGCAGCTTAGGACAGGGGACAGCTTTCTTT. Translating it yields CASSLGQGTAFF.

CDR3 region: CASRTPGTTYEQYF. For the CDR3, the DNA is TGTGCCAGCAGGACCCCCGGGACAACGTACGAGCAGTACTTC. The rearrangement joins TRBV2 to TRBJ2-5, with a weak D call TRBD1 (6 bases). The J call may be faulty, since TRBJ2-7 better matches the DNA end. CDR1 SNHLY and CDR2 FYNNEI come from the germline V gene. The length of the CDR3 is 14 residues.

The chain uses TRBV6-5 and TRBJ1-2, with D perhaps TRBD1 (6 bases). With 2 bases removed from V and 6 bases from J, the gap between germline ends came to 7 bases. From germline, CDR1 is MNHEY and CDR2 SVGAGI. This CDR3 has 12 amino acids. The CDR3 reads CASSYTGNGYTF. For the CDR3, the DNA is TGTGCCAGCAGTTACACAGGGAATGGCTACACCTTC.

J is TRBJ2-7 and V is TRBV19; unclear D gene. CDR3 length: 13 amino acids. Trimming left V 3 bases short and J 3 bases short, with 9 bases between. Germline loops: CDR1 LNHDA, CDR2 SQIVND (reference sequence). As DNA, the CDR3 is TGTGCCAGTAGTATTACAGCATTCTACGAGCAGTACTTC. Translating it yields CASSITAFYEQYF.

J is TRBJ2-1 and V is TRBV14; 8 bases are shared with TRBD2. Unmatched junction bases numbered 7, after V lost 3 bases and J lost 9 bases. The V gene's germline CDR1 is SGHDN and CDR2 FVKESK. The CDR3 consists of 14 residues. CDR3 in amino acids: CASSQGSGSSEQFF. The CDR3 DNA is TGTGCCAGCAGCCAGGGAAGCGGGAGTAGTGAGCAGTTCTTC.

Worth noting for this clone: The identical CDR3 is also encoded by other nucleotide sequences in the sample. This chain joins TRBV11-2 and TRBJ1-2; D is undetermined. Deletions cut 0 bases from V and 4 bases from J, with 6 bases between. The CDR3 totals 13 residues. Germline CDR1 is SGHAT and CDR2 is FQNNGV. This chain's CDR3 is CASSLDRGYGYTF. The CDR3 DNA reads TGTGCCAGCAGCTTAGATCGGGGCTATGGCTACACCTTC.

The chain carries TRBV7-9 and TRBJ2-1, with a weak D call TRBD1 (6 bases). CDR3 length equals 17 residues. CDR1 and CDR2 from the germline V gene are SEHNR and FQNEAQ (reference sequence). V lost 5 bases to trimming and J lost 1 base, with 18 bases between them. The CDR3 reads CASSHAQGPTSYNEQFF. CDR3 nucleotides: TGTGCCAGCAGCCACGCCCAGGGGCCCACTTCCTACAATGAGCAGTTCTTC.

The chain links TRBV7-9 to TRBJ2-1; D is possibly TRBD2 (6 bases). The length of the CDR3 is 17 residues. The germline gives CDR1 SEHNR, CDR2 FQNEAQ (reference sequence). Trimming took 5 bases from V and 2 from J, leaving 19 bases between them. The CDR3 is CASSGTGNRVAYNEQFF. In DNA form, the CDR3 reads TGTGCCAGCAGCGGGACTGGCAACCGGGTTGCCTACAATGAGCAGTTCTTC.

This sequence joins TRBV27 and TRBJ2-7; 13 nucleotides align to TRBD2. Germline trimming cut 6 bases from V and 4 bases from J; bases unmatched to any gene: 6. Germline CDR1 and CDR2: MNHEY and SMNVEV (reference sequence). There are 15 residues in the CDR3. The CDR3 sequence: CASRLAGGPGYEQYF. DNA for the CDR3: TGTGCCAGCAGACTAGCGGGAGGGCCAGGGTACGAGCAGTACTTC.

This chain joins TRBV9 and TRBJ1-3; no definite D call. Trimming pared 1 base from V and 4 bases from J, leaving 6 bases between. CDR1 and CDR2 from the germline V gene are SGDLS and YYNGEE. The CDR3 loop spans 13 amino acids. This CDR3 reads CASSVTAGNTIYF. The CDR3 DNA reads TGTGCCAGCAGCGTAACAGCCGGAAACACCATATATTTT.

Here the CDR3 DNA reads TGTGCCAGCAGTCCCCGGGACGCGGGGAACGAGCAGTACTTC. It encodes CASSPRDAGNEQYF. V and J are TRBV6-5 and TRBJ2-5, with TRBD2 as a possible D gene (6 bases). The DNA end lines up better with TRBJ2-7; the J call may be wrong. The CDR3 runs to 14 residues. Germline V lookup: CDR1 MNHEY, CDR2 SVGAGI.

The chain is built from TRBV18 and TRBJ2-6; 10 bases map to TRBD1. V trimming: 2 bases; J trimming: 1 base; junction bases outside the gene matches: 5. The CDR3 is made up of 18 amino acids. CDR1 and CDR2 (germline): KGHSH, LQKENI. CDR3 DNA sequence: TGTGCCAGCTCACCATACGGGACAGGGGCATCTGGGGCCAACGTCCTGACTTTC. Translating it yields CASSPYGTGASGANVLTF.

V gene TRBV27 combines with J gene TRBJ2-3; 7 positions agree with TRBD1. CDR1 is MNHEY and CDR2 is SMNVEV in the germline V gene (reference sequence). The CDR3 runs 14 residues. V shed 8 bases and J 2 bases; nucleotides not matched to a gene: 7. CDR3 bases: TGTGCCAGCGCCTGGGACAGTTCCACAGATACGCAGTATTTT. It is translated as CASAWDSSTDTQYF.

J is TRBJ2-4 and V is TRBV6-5; tentatively, D is TRBD2 (5 bases). Germline assignment: CDR1 MNHEY and CDR2 SVGAGI. V lost 6 bases, J lost 4 bases, and 10 bases lay in between. This CDR3 has 13 residues. The CDR3 nucleotides are TGTGCCAGCAGCATGGACTGGAAAAACATTCAGTACTTC. The encoded protein is CASSMDWKNIQYF.

The V and J genes are TRBV6-6 and TRBJ2-1; 10 bases map to TRBD1. The V gene's germline CDR1 is MNHNY and CDR2 SVGAGI (reference sequence). Germline trimming cut 5 bases from V and 8 bases from J; bases unmatched to any gene: 9. The CDR3 runs to 15 residues. CDR3 protein: CASSMTGGLGDEQFF. In DNA form, the CDR3 reads TGTGCCAGCAGTATGACAGGGGGCTTGGGGGATGAGCAGTTCTTC.

This chain joins TRBV7-2 and TRBJ2-7; D gene uncertain. The CDR3 is 13 amino acids. V lost 3 bases, J lost 2 bases, and 8 bases lay in between. CDR1 is SGHTA and CDR2 is FQGNSA in the germline V gene. CDR3 amino acids: CASSFVRTYEQYF. The CDR3 DNA is TGTGCCAGCAGCTTCGTCAGAACCTACGAGCAGTACTTC.